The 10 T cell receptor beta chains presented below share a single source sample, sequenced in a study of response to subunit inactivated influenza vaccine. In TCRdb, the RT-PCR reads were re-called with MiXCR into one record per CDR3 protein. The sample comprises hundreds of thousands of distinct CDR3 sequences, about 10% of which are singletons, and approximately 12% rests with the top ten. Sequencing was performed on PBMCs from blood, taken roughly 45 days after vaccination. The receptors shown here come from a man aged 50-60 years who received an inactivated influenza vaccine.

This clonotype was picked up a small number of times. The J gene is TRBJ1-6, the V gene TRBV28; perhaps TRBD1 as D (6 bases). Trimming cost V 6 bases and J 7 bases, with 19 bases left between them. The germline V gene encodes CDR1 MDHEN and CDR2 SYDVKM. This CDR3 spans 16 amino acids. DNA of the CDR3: TGTGCCAGCAGGGCTACAGGGATGTTGCAAAATTCACCCCTCCACTTT. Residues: CASRATGMLQNSPLHF.

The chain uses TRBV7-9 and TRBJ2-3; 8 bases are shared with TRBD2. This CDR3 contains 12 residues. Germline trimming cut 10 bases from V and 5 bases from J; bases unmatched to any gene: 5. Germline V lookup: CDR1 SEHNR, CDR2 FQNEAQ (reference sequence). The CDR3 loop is CAIRAGEDTQYF. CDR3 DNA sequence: TGTGCCATTCGAGCGGGAGAAGATACGCAGTATTTT.

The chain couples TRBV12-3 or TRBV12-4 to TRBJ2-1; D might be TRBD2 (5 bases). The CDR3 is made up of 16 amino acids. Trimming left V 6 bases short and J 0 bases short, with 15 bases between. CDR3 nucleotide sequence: TGTGCCAGCAGATCCCGGGGAGCCGGCTCCTACAATGAGCAGTTCTTC. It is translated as CASRSRGAGSYNEQFF.

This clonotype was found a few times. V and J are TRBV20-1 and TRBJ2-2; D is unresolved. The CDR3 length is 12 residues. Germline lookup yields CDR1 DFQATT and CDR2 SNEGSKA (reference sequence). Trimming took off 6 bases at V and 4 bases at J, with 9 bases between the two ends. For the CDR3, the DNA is TGCAGTGCCCCCCGGATCACCGGGGAGCTGTTTTTT. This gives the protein CSAPRITGELFF.

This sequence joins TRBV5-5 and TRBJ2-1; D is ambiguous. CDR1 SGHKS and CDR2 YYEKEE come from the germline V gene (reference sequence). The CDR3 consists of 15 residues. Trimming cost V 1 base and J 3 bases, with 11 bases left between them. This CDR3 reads CASSLRPLDYNEQFF. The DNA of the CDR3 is TGTGCCAGCAGCTTGAGACCGTTGGACTACAATGAGCAGTTCTTC.

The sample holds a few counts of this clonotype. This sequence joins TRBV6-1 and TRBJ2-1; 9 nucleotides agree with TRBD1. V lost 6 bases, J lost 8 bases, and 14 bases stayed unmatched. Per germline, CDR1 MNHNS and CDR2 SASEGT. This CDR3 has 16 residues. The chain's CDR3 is CASRQDRGSAAYEQFF. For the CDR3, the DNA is TGTGCCAGCAGACAGGACAGGGGCTCAGCAGCGTATGAGCAGTTCTTC.

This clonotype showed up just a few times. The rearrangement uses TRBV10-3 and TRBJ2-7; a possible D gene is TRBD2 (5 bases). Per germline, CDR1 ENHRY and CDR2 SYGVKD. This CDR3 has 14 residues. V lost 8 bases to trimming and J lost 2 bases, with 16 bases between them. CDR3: CAIADGGLAYEQYF. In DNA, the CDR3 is TGTGCCATCGCCGACGGCGGGCTAGCCTACGAGCAGTACTTC.

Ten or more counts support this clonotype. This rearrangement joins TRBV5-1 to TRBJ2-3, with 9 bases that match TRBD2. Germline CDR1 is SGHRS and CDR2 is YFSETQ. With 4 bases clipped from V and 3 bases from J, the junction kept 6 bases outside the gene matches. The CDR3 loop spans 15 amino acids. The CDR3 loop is CASSLSGGKTDTQYF. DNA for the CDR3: TGCGCCAGCAGCCTGAGCGGGGGGAAAACAGATACGCAGTATTTT. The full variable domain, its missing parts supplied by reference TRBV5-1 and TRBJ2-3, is KAGVTQTPRYLIKTRGQQVTLSCSPISGHRSVSWYQQTPGQGLQFLFEYFSETQRNKGNFPGRFSGRQFSNSRSEMNVSTLELGDSALYLCASSLSGGKTDTQYFGPGTRLTVL.

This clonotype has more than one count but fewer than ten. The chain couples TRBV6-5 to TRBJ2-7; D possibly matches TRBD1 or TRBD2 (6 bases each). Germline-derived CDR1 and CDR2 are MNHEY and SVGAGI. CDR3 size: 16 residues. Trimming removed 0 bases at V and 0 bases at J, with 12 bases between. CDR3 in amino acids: CASSYSGGKGSYEQYF. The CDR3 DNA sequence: TGTGCCAGCAGTTACTCGGGGGGCAAGGGCTCCTACGAGCAGTACTTC.

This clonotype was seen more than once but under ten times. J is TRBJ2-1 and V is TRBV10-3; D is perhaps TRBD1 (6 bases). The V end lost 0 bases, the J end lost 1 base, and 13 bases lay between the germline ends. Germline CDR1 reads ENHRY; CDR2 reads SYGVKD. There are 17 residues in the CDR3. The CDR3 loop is CAISESPQGGSYNEQFF. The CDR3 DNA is TGTGCCATCAGTGAGTCACCACAGGGTGGGTCCTACAATGAGCAGTTCTTC.